Listed below are T cell receptor beta chains from one sample, sequenced in a study of cytomegalovirus exposure and HLA in healthy donors. The assay was immunoSEQ multiplex PCR, and TCRdb's table has in-frame clones only and misses some. The data contain some 59,000 clones, about 91% of them singletons. Sequencing input: PBMCs. The receptors were sampled from a woman aged 18-29 years in good health and CMV-seronegative. Each CDR3 is given with its conserved first and last residue. D genes are given only for firm matches. Size values are once, few and many counts, or a class for expanded clones, and some rows have none.

V: TRBV28; D: .; size: .; J: TRBJ1-1; CDR3: CASRRTAAEAFF; DNA: TGTGCCAGCAGGAGGACAGCAGCTGAAGCTTTCTTT
V: TRBV7-2; D: TRBD1; size: .; J: TRBJ1-5; CDR3: CASSSQGFGQPQHF; DNA: TGTGCCAGCAGCTCACAGGGGTTTGGTCAGCCCCAGCATTTT
V: TRBV19; D: TRBD1; size: .; J: TRBJ1-1; CDR3: CASRDFRDRAEAFF; DNA: TGTGCCAGTAGGGACTTCCGGGACAGGGCCGAAGCTTTCTTT
V: TRBV6-6; D: TRBD2; size: .; J: TRBJ2-1; CDR3: CASSSGLAGNNEQFF; DNA: TGTGCCAGCAGTTCGGGACTAGCGGGTAACAATGAGCAGTTCTTC
V: TRBV6-5; D: .; size: .; J: TRBJ1-1; CDR3: CASSDTLTDRTEAFF; DNA: TGTGCCAGCAGCGACACCCTGACAGACCGCACTGAAGCTTTCTTT
V: TRBV29-1; D: .; size: .; J: TRBJ1-2; CDR3: CSVSTGQGSNYGYTF; DNA: TGCAGCGTCTCAACGGGGCAGGGGAGTAACTATGGCTACACCTTC
V: TRBV19; D: TRBD1; size: .; J: TRBJ1-1; CDR3: CASSTLHRGNTEAFF; DNA: TGTGCCAGTAGTACCCTTCACAGGGGGAACACTGAAGCTTTCTTT
V: TRBV29-1; D: TRBD1; size: .; J: TRBJ2-7; CDR3: CSGQGGNEQYF; DNA: TGCAGCGGACAGGGCGGCAACGAGCAGTACTTC
V: TRBV6-6; D: TRBD2; size: .; J: TRBJ2-7; CDR3: CASSSAASGSYEQYF; DNA: TGTGCCAGCAGTTCCGCGGCTAGCGGGTCCTACGAGCAGTACTTC
V: TRBV19; D: .; size: .; J: TRBJ1-1; CDR3: CASSTHNMDTEAFF; DNA: TGTGCCAGTAGTACCCACAATATGGACACTGAAGCTTTCTTT
V: TRBV5-1; D: .; size: .; J: TRBJ1-1; CDR3: CASSGGENTEAFF; DNA: TGCGCCAGCAGCGGGGGGGAGAACACTGAAGCTTTCTTT
V: TRBV6-6; D: .; size: .; J: TRBJ1-5; CDR3: CASREAGVQPQHF; DNA: TGTGCCAGCAGAGAGGCAGGGGTACAGCCCCAGCATTTT
V: TRBV7-2; D: TRBD1; size: .; J: TRBJ1-2; CDR3: CASSLGLRQGGGYTF; DNA: TGTGCCAGCAGCTTAGGACTGAGACAGGGGGGTGGCTACACCTTC
V: TRBV7-2; D: .; size: .; J: TRBJ2-3; CDR3: CASSPDRWVDTQYF; DNA: TGTGCCAGCAGCCCGGACAGATGGGTAGATACGCAGTATTTT
V: TRBV30; D: .; size: once; J: TRBJ1-4; CDR3: CAWSPSGEKLFF; DNA: TGTGCCTGGAGTCCCTCGGGAGAAAAACTGTTTTTT
V: TRBV6-1; D: .; size: .; J: TRBJ2-2; CDR3: CASSAVLSTGELFF; DNA: TGTGCCAGCAGTGCGGTCCTTTCCACCGGGGAGCTGTTTTTT
V: TRBV4-1; D: .; size: .; J: TRBJ2-2; CDR3: CASSPSEGAPGELFF; DNA: TGCGCCAGCAGCCCATCCGAAGGGGCCCCCGGGGAGCTGTTTTTT
V: TRBV7-9; D: .; size: .; J: TRBJ2-7; CDR3: CASSGRGYEQYF; DNA: TGTGCCAGCAGCGGCCGGGGCTACGAGCAGTACTTC
V: TRBV15; D: .; size: .; J: TRBJ1-3; CDR3: CATSSDSGGGNTIYF; DNA: TGTGCCACCAGCAGTGACAGTGGGGGGGGAAACACCATATATTTT
V: TRBV13; D: .; size: .; J: TRBJ2-7; CDR3: CASSLSSYEQYF; DNA: TGTGCCAGCAGCCTAAGCTCCTACGAGCAGTACTTC
V: TRBV9; D: .; size: .; J: TRBJ2-5; CDR3: CASSVGTNGARETQYF; DNA: TGTGCCAGCAGCGTAGGTACGAACGGAGCACGGGAGACCCAGTACTTC
V: TRBV7-7; D: TRBD1; size: .; J: TRBJ2-3; CDR3: CASSRTGGDTQYF; DNA: TGTGCTAGCAGCCGGACAGGGGGAGATACGCAGTATTTT